Listed below are T cell receptor beta chains from one sample, sequenced in a study of T cells after yellow fever vaccination. TCRdb called the 5' RACE reads again in MiXCR, with one record for every CDR3 protein. The data show hundreds of thousands of distinct CDR3 sequences, with roughly 5% seen just once and approximately 3.5% held by the top ten. The sample here was CD4+ T cells sorted from PBMCs, taken on the day of the yellow fever booster vaccination. These receptors were collected from a man aged 18 to 29 who received the YFV17D yellow fever vaccine. CDR3s include the opening cysteine and the closing phenylalanine or tryptophan. A D gene is named only where the DNA matches it firmly. Clone size is stated in some rows and not others, as once, few, many or a class when expanded.

v_call	j_call	d_call	clone_size	cdr3_aa	cdr3_nt
TRBV5-1	TRBJ2-2	TRBD2	many	CASSFLSGTNTGELFF	TGCGCCAGCAGCTTCCTTAGCGGGACGAACACCGGGGAGCTGTTTTTT
TRBV6-1	TRBJ2-1	-	few	CASSEYLGRYNEQFF	TGTGCCAGCAGTGAGTACCTAGGACGCTACAATGAGCAGTTCTTC
TRBV29-1	TRBJ1-2	-	-	CSVEGGRDHYGYTF	TGCAGCGTTGAAGGGGGCAGGGACCACTATGGCTACACCTTC
TRBV20-1	TRBJ2-5	TRBD2	many	CSATGTSGSQETQYF	TGCAGTGCAACCGGGACTAGCGGCAGCCAAGAGACCCAGTACTTC
TRBV7-9	TRBJ1-4	-	-	CASSTTEGGEKLFF	TGTGCCAGCAGCACGACCGAAGGGGGTGAAAAACTGTTTTTT
TRBV7-2	TRBJ1-2	-	few	CASSLPTYRAHGYTF	TGTGCCAGCAGCTTACCGACCTACAGGGCTCACGGCTACACCTTC
TRBV5-1	TRBJ2-5	-	few	CASSPWDGETQYF	TGCGCCAGCAGCCCTTGGGACGGGGAGACCCAGTACTTC
TRBV9	TRBJ1-1	-	many	CASSYPESTLPGTEAFF	TGTGCCAGCAGCTACCCCGAGAGTACCCTCCCCGGCACTGAAGCTTTCTTT
TRBV2	TRBJ1-5	TRBD1	-	CASSNDRGRNQPQHF	TGTGCCAGCAGTAACGACAGGGGAAGGAATCAGCCCCAGCATTTT
TRBV18	TRBJ1-5	TRBD1	-	CASSPPGQGNFLNQPQHF	TGTGCCAGCTCACCACCGGGACAGGGGAATTTTTTGAATCAGCCCCAGCATTTT
TRBV7-2	TRBJ2-5	TRBD2	few	CASNLALAGGQETQYF	TGTGCCAGCAACCTCGCTCTAGCGGGGGGGCAAGAGACCCAGTACTTC
TRBV12-3/TRBV12-4	TRBJ1-1	-	-	CASSRSGGTEAFF	TGTGCCAGCAGTAGATCCGGGGGGACTGAAGCTTTCTTT
TRBV12-5	TRBJ2-1	-	-	CASGLGGGSEQFF	TGTGCTAGTGGTCTGGGGGGGGGCAGTGAGCAGTTCTTC
TRBV29-1	TRBJ2-2	TRBD1	-	CSARTGLGNTGELFF	TGCAGCGCCAGGACAGGGCTCGGAAACACCGGGGAGCTGTTTTTT
TRBV12-5	TRBJ2-5	TRBD2	few	CASGLGASGGEETQYF	TGTGCTAGTGGTTTGGGTGCTAGCGGGGGGGAAGAGACCCAGTACTTC
TRBV18	TRBJ2-3	-	-	CASSTRGAGTDTQYF	TGTGCCAGCTCAACCCGGGGGGCCGGCACAGATACGCAGTATTTT
TRBV7-3	TRBJ2-2	TRBD1	-	CASSKPGLPGGTGELFF	TGTGCCAGCAGCAAGCCAGGGTTGCCAGGGGGAACCGGGGAGCTGTTTTTT
TRBV12-3/TRBV12-4	TRBJ1-5	-	few	CASSFGAGGNQPQHF	TGTGCCAGCAGTTTTGGTGCAGGGGGCAATCAGCCCCAGCATTTT
TRBV20-1	TRBJ2-3	-	-	CSARDSGGPDTQYF	TGCAGTGCACGCGACAGCGGCGGGCCAGATACGCAGTATTTT
TRBV6-5	TRBJ2-2	-	many	CASSYFRRIGELFF	TGTGCCAGCAGTTACTTTCGGCGGATCGGGGAGCTGTTTTTT
TRBV7-2	TRBJ1-1	-	-	CASSFKRNTEAFF	TGTGCCAGCAGCTTTAAAAGGAACACTGAAGCTTTCTTT
TRBV15	TRBJ2-2	-	-	CATSRDLLANTGELFF	TGTGCCACCAGCAGAGATCTCCTAGCCAACACCGGGGAGCTGTTTTTT
TRBV5-1	TRBJ1-1	TRBD1	-	CASSLPGQGYAEAFF	TGCGCCAGCAGCTTACCGGGACAGGGATACGCTGAAGCTTTCTTT
TRBV7-2	TRBJ2-2	-	many	CASSLNTGELFF	TGTGCCAGCAGCCTGAACACCGGGGAGCTGTTTTTT
TRBV11-2	TRBJ1-3	-	few	CASTFFSGNTIYF	TGTGCCAGCACCTTTTTCAGCGGAAACACCATATATTTT
TRBV7-3	TRBJ1-6	-	-	CASSLGRAFNSPLHF	TGTGCCAGCAGCTTAGGCAGGGCATTTAATTCACCCCTCCACTTT
TRBV24-1	TRBJ2-1	-	few	CATSDFGGWSYNEQFF	TGTGCCACCAGTGATTTTGGGGGGTGGTCCTACAATGAGCAGTTCTTC
TRBV7-9	TRBJ2-3	-	many	CASSLMGTSTDTQYF	TGTGCCAGCAGCTTAATGGGTACGAGCACAGATACGCAGTATTTT
TRBV5-4	TRBJ2-1	TRBD2	few	CASSRTSGTYHREQFF	TGTGCCAGCAGCCGAACTAGCGGGACGTACCACAGGGAGCAGTTCTTC
TRBV30	TRBJ1-5	TRBD1	-	CAWSRGGRQPQHF	TGTGCCTGGAGCAGGGGGGGTCGTCAGCCCCAGCATTTT
TRBV5-1	TRBJ2-5	-	few	CASSWTVETQYF	TGCGCCAGCAGCTGGACAGTAGAGACCCAGTACTTC
TRBV5-1	TRBJ2-5	-	few	CASSPDGAASQETQYF	TGCGCCAGCAGCCCTGACGGGGCAGCCAGTCAAGAGACCCAGTACTTC
TRBV6-5	TRBJ1-3	-	-	CASSYSIPAAGNTIYF	TGTGCCAGCAGTTACTCGATACCTGCTGCTGGAAACACCATATATTTT
TRBV30	TRBJ1-1	-	few	CAWSLGVWGEAFF	TGTGCCTGGAGTTTGGGGGTTTGGGGGGAAGCTTTCTTT
TRBV5-1	TRBJ1-1	TRBD1	-	CASSFGTAREAFF	TGCGCCAGCAGCTTTGGGACAGCACGTGAAGCTTTCTTT